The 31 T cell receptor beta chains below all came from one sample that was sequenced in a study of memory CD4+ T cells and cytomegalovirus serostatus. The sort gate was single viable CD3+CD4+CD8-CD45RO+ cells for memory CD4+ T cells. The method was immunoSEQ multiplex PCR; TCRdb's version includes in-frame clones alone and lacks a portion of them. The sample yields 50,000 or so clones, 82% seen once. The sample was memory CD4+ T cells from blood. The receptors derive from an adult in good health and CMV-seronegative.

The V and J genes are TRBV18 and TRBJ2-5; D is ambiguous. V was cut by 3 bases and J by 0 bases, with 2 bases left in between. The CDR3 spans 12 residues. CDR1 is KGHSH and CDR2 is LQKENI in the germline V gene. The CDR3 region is CASSPYQETQYF. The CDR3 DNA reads TGTGCCAGCTCACCGTACCAAGAGACCCAGTACTTC.

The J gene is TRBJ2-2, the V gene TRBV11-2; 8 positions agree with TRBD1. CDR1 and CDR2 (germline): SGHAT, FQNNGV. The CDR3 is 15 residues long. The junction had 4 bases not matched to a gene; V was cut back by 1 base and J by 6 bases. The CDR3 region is CASSLVRGRPGELFF. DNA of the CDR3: TGTGCCAGCAGCTTAGTCAGGGGGCGCCCCGGGGAGCTGTTTTTT.

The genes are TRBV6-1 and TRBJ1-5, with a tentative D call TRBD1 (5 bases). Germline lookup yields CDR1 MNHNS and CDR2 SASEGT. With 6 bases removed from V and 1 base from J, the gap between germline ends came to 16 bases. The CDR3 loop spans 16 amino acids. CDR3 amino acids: CASREFRDRSNQPQHF. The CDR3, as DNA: TGTGCCAGCAGGGAATTTCGGGACCGGAGCAATCAGCCCCAGCATTTT.

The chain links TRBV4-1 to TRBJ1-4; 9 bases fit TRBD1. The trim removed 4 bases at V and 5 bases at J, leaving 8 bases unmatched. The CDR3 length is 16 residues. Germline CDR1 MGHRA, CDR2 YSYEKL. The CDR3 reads CASSLFSTGGNEKLFF. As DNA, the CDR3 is TGCGCCAGCAGCCTTTTTTCGACAGGGGGGAATGAAAAACTGTTTTTT.

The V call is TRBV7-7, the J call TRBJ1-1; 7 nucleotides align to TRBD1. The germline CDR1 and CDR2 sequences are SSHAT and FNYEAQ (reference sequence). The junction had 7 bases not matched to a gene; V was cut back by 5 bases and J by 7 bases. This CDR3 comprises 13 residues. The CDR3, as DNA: TGTGCCAGCAGCCGAATACCAGGGGGTGAAGCTTTCTTT. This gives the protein CASSRIPGGEAFF. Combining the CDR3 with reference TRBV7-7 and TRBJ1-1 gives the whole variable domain GAGVSQSPRYKVTKRGQDVTLRCDPISSHATLYWYQQALGQGPEFLTYFNYEAQPDKSGLPSDRFSAERPEGSISTLTIQRTEQRDSAMYRCASSRIPGGEAFFGQGTRLTVV.

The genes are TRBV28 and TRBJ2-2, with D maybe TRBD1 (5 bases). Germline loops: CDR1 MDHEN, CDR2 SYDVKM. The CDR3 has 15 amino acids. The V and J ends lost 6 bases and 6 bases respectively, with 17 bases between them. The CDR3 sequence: CASRFPGLSSGELFF. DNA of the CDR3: TGTGCCAGCAGATTCCCAGGGCTAAGTTCCGGGGAGCTGTTTTTT.

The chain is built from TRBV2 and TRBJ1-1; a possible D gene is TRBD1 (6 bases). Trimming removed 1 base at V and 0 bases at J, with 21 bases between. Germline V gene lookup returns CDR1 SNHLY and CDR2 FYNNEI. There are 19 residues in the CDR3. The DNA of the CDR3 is TGTGCCAGCAGTGAAGGTATGGGGCGCAGGGGAAGCTTGAACACTGAAGCTTTCTTT. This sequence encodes CASSEGMGRRGSLNTEAFF.

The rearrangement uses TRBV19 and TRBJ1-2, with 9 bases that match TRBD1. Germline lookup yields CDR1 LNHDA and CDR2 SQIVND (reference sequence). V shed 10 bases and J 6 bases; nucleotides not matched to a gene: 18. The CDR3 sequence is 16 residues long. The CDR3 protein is CATRVGGQGRGNGYTF. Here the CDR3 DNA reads TGTGCCACCCGGGTAGGCGGACAGGGGCGCGGGAATGGCTACACCTTC.

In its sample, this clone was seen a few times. The DNA of the CDR3 is TGTGCCAGCATTGACAGGGTCGGGCACACTGAAGCTTTCTTT. Translated, it gives CASIDRVGHTEAFF. The rearrangement joins TRBV6-5 to TRBJ1-1; 7 bases line up with TRBD1. The CDR3 runs 14 residues. After removal of 7 bases from V and 3 bases from J, the junction contained 8 bases not matched to a gene. Per germline, CDR1 MNHEY and CDR2 SVGAGI.

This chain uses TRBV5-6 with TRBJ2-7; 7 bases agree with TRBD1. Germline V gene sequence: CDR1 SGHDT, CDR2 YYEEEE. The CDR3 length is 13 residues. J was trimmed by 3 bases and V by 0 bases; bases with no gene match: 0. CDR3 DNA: TGTGCCAGCAGCTTGGACAGGGGCTACGAGCAGTACTTC. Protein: CASSLDRGYEQYF.

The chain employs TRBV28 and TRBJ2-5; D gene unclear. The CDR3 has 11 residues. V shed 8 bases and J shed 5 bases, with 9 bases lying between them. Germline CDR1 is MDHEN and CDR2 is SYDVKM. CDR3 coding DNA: TGTGCCAGCGGCCCGCGGGAGACCCAGTACTTC. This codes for CASGPRETQYF.

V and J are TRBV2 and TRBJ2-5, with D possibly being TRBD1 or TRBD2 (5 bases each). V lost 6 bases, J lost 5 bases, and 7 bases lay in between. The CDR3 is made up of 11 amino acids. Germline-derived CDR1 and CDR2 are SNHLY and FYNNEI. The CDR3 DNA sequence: TGTGCCAGCAGGAGGGGTGAGACCCAGTACTTC. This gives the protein CASRRGETQYF.

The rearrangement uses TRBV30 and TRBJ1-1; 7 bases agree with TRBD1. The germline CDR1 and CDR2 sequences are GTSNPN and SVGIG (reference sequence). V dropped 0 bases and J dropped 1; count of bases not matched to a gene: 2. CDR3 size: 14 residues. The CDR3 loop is CAWSVGGGNTEAFF. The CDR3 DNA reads TGTGCCTGGAGTGTAGGGGGCGGGAACACTGAAGCTTTCTTT.

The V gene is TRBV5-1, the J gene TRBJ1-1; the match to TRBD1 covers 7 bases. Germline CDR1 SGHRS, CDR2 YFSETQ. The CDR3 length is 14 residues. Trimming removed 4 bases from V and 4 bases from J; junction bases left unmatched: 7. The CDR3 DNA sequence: TGCGCCAGCAGCACCGGACAGGACCTCACTGAAGCTTTCTTT. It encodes CASSTGQDLTEAFF. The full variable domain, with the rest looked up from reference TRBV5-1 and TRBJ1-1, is KAGVTQTPRYLIKTRGQQVTLSCSPISGHRSVSWYQQTPGQGLQFLFEYFSETQRNKGNFPGRFSGRQFSNSRSEMNVSTLELGDSALYLCASSTGQDLTEAFFGQGTRLTVV.

CDR3: CASTGTGAYEQYF. As DNA, the CDR3 is TGTGCCAGCACTGGGACAGGGGCCTACGAGCAGTACTTC. V gene TRBV6-5 combines with J gene TRBJ2-7, with 10 positions matching TRBD1. V trimming: 7 bases; J trimming: 2 bases; junction bases outside the gene matches: 2. Germline assignment: CDR1 MNHEY and CDR2 SVGAGI. This CDR3 has 13 residues.

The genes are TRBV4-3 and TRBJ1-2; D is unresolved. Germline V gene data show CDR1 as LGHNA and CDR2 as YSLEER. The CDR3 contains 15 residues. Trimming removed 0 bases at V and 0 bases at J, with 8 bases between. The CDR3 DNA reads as TGCGCCAGCAGCCAAGATTCCAATTCTAACTATGGCTACACCTTC. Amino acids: CASSQDSNSNYGYTF.

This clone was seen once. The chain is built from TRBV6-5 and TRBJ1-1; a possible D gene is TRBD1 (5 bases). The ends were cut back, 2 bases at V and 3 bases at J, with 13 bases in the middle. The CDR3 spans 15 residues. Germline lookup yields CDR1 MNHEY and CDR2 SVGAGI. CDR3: CASSYGQGDDTEAFF. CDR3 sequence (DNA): TGTGCCAGCAGTTACGGGCAGGGCGATGACACTGAAGCTTTCTTT.

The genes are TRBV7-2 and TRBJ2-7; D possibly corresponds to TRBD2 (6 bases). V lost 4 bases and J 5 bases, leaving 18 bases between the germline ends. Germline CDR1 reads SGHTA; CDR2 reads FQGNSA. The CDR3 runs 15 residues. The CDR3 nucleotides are TGTGCCAGCAGCTCCGTCGGACTAAATTATCACGAGCAGTACTTC. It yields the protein CASSSVGLNYHEQYF. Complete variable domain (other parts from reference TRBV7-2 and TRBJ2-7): GAGVSQSPSNKVTEKGKDVELRCDPISGHTALYWYRQSLGQGLEFLIYFQGNSAPDKSGLPSDRFSAERTGGSVSTLTIQRTQQEDSAVYLCASSSVGLNYHEQYFGPGTRLTVT.

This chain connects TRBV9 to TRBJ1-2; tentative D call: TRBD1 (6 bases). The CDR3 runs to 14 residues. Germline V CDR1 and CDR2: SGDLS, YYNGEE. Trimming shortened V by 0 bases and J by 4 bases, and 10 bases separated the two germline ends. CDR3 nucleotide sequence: TGTGCCAGCAGCGTAGCGGGGGGCTCCTATGGCTACACCTTC. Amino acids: CASSVAGGSYGYTF. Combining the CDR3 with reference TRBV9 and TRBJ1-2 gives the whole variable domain DSGVTQTPKHLITATGQRVTLRCSPRSGDLSVYWYQQSLDQGLQFLIQYYNGEERAKGNILERFSAQQFPDLHSELNLSSLELGDSALYFCASSVAGGSYGYTFGSGTRLTVV.

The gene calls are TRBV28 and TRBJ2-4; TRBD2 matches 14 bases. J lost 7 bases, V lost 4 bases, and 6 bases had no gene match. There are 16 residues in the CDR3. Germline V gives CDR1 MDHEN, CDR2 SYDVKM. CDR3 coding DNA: TGTGCCAGCAGTTCCTCGGGACTAGCGGGGGCGAACATTCAGTACTTC. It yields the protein CASSSSGLAGANIQYF.

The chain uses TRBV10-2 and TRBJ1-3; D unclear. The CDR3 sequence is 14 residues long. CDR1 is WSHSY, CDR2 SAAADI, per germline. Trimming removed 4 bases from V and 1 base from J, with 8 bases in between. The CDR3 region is CASSGSGSGNTIYF. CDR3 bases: TGCGCCAGCAGTGGGTCCGGGTCTGGAAACACCATATATTTT.

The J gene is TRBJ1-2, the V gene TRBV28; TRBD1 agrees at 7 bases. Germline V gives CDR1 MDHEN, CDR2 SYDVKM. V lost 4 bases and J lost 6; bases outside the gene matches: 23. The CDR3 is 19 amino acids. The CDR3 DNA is TGTGCCAGCAGTTATCAAGCGGGACCGGGGACAGCCGCCTTGAATGGCTACACCTTC. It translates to CASSYQAGPGTAALNGYTF.

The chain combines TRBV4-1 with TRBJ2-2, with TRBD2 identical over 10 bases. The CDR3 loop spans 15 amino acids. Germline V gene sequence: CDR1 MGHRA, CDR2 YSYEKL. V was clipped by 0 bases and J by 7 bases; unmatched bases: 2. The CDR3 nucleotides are TGCGCCAGCAGCCAAGACAGGACTAGCGGCGGGGAGCTGTTTTTT. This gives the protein CASSQDRTSGGELFF.

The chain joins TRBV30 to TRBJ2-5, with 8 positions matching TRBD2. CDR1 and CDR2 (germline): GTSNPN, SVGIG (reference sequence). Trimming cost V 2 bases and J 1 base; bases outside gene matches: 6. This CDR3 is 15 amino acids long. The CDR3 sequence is CAWSSSGGAQETQYF. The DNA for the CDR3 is TGTGCCTGGAGTTCGAGCGGGGGAGCCCAAGAGACCCAGTACTTC.

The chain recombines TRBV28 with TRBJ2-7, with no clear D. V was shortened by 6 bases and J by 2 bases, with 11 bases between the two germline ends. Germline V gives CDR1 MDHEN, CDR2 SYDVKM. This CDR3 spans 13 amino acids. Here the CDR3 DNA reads TGTGCCAGCAGCCCGCCAGAGCCCTACGAGCAGTACTTC. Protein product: CASSPPEPYEQYF.

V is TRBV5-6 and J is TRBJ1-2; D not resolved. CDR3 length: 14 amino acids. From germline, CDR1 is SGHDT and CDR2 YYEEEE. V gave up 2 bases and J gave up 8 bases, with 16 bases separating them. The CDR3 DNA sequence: TGTGCCAGCAGCTTAGTTACAGCCCCTGGGGGCTACACCTTC. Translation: CASSLVTAPGGYTF.

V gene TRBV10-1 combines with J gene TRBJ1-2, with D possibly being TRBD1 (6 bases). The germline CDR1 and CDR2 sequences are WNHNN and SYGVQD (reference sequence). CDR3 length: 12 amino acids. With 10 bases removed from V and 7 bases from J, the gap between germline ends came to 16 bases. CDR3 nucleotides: TGCGCCACCAGCCGGATAGGGGGTGGCTACACCTTC. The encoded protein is CATSRIGGGYTF.

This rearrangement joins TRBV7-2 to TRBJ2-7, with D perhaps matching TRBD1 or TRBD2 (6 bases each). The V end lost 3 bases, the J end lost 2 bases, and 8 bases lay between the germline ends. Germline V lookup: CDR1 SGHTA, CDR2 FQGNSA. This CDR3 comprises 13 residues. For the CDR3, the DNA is TGTGCCAGCAGCTTCGGGGGCCCCTACGAGCAGTACTTC. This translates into CASSFGGPYEQYF. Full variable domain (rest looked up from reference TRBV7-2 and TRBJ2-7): GAGVSQSPSNKVTEKGKDVELRCDPISGHTALYWYRQSLGQGLEFLIYFQGNSAPDKSGLPSDRFSAERTGGSVSTLTIQRTQQEDSAVYLCASSFGGPYEQYFGPGTRLTVT.

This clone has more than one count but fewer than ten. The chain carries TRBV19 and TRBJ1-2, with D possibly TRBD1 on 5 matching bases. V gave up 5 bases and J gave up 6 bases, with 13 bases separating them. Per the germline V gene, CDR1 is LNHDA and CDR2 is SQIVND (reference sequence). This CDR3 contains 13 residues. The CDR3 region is CASSREGRNGYTF. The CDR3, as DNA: TGTGCCAGTAGTCGAGAGGGGCGCAATGGCTACACCTTC.

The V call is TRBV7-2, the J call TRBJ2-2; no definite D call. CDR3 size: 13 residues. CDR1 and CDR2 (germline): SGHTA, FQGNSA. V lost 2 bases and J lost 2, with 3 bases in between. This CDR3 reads CASSLSNTGELFF. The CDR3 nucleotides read TGTGCCAGCAGCTTAAGCAACACCGGGGAGCTGTTTTTT.

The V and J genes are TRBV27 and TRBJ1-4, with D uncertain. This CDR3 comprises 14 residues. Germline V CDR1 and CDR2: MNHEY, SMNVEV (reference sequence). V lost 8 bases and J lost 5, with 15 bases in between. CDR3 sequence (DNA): TGTGCCAGCGGTCGCCGGGATACCAATGAAAAACTGTTTTTT. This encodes CASGRRDTNEKLFF.